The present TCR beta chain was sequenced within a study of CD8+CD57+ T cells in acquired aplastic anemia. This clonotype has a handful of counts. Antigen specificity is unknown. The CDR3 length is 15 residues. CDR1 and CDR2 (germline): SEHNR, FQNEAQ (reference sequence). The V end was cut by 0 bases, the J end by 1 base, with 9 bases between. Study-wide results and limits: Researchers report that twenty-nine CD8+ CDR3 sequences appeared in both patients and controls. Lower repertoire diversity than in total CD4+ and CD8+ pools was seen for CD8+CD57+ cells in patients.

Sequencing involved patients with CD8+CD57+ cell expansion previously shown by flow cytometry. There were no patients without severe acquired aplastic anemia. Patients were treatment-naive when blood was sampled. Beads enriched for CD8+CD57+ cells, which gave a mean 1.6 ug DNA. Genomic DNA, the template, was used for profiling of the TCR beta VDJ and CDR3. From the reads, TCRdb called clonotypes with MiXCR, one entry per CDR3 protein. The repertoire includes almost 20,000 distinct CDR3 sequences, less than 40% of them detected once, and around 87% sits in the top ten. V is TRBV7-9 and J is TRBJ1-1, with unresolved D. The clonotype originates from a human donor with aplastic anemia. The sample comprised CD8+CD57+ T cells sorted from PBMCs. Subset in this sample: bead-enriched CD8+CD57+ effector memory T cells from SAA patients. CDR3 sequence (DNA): TGTGCCAGCAGCTTAGCGATACACCGGAACACTGAAGCTTTCTTT. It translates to CASSLAIHRNTEAFF.